Described below is a single T cell receptor beta chain sequence and its context. Its antigen specificity is not known. No per-base quality is available; no much larger clone lies one base away. This record comes from a study of technical replicates of blood from several donors (dated by TCRdb to the late 2010s). The library was built by means of the immunoSEQ multiplex PCR assay. TCRdb mirrors the immuneACCESS table, restricted to in-frame sequences. Some clones are absent from its copies; in checked studies, under half trace to an unresolved V gene, and the reason for the others is unknown. The sample yields some 57,000 clones; roughly 89% were counted once. The ten largest clones add up to around 4.8% of the sample. The receptor was derived from a human donor in good health. Some clones in this sample may be carry-over from other donors' samples. Source material: PBMCs.

At the DNA level, the sequence is TGTGCCAGCAGCCGAACGATTGACAGGTTCCACTTGGGAAAACTGTTTTTT. It translates as CASSRTIDRFHLGKLFF. The V and J genes are TRBV6-4 and TRBJ1-4; the D gene is perhaps TRBD1, on 6 matching bases. The CDR3 runs 17 residues from the cysteine to the phenylalanine. Just the 51-base CDR3 DNA is kept, in frame starting at base 1. From a lookup of the germline V gene, CDR1 and CDR2 are MRHNA and SNTAGT. The V end loses 6 bases and the J end loses 10 bases, and a stretch of 27 bases separates them.